This T cell receptor (beta chain) was sequenced in a study of control samples from healthy donors and cancer patients. The CDR3 is 13 amino acids. The ends were cut back, 5 bases at V and 2 bases at J, with 10 bases in the middle. Germline V gene sequence: CDR1 SGHTA, CDR2 FQGNSA. This table comes from immunoSEQ multiplex PCR, and its TCRdb copy is limited to in-frame clones, with some not included. This table has under 20,000 clones, roughly 85% appearing once. The chain joins TRBV7-2 to TRBJ2-7, with D perhaps matching TRBD2 (6 bases). The specimen was PBMCs. The TCR originated in a man at least 80 years old with head and neck cancer. The DNA for the CDR3 is TGTGCCAGCAGCCGGGACTTAACCTACGAGCAGTACTTC. Translated, it gives CASSRDLTYEQYF.